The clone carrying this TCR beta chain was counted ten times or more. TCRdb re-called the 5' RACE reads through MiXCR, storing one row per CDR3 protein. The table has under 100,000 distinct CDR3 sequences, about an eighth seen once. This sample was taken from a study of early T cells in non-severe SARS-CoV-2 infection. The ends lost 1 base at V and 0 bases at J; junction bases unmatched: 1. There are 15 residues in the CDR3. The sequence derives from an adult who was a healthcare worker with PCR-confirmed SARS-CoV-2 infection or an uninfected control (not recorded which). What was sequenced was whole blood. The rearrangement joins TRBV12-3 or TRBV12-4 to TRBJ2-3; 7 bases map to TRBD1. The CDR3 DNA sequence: TGTGCCAGCAGTTTAGGGACAGGTAGCACAGATACGCAGTATTTT. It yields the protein CASSLGTGSTDTQYF.